This T cell receptor (beta chain) was documented in a study of response to subunit inactivated influenza vaccine. Study observations and caveats: A suggestion made by the authors is that each seasonal influenza vaccination recruits few new T cells.

Unmatched junction bases numbered 2, after V lost 1 base and J lost 4 bases. This CDR3 is built from 14 residues. Germline V gives CDR1 SGHTA, CDR2 FQGNSA. This clonotype was observed a few times. Its matching antigen is unknown. TCRdb reanalysed the RT-PCR reads using MiXCR and keeps one entry per CDR3 protein. The sample records approximately 300,000 distinct CDR3 sequences, 20% to 25% being singletons. The source material was PBMCs from blood, sampled around 22 months after vaccination. This TCR derives from a man aged 50-75 years who received an inactivated influenza vaccine. The rearrangement uses TRBV7-2 and TRBJ2-5; 8 nucleotides agree with TRBD2. The CDR3 coding sequence is TGTGCCAGCAGCTTAGTAGCGGGGAGAGAGACCCAGTACTTC. This codes for CASSLVAGRETQYF. Full variable domain (missing parts from reference TRBV7-2 and TRBJ2-5): GAGVSQSPSNKVTEKGKDVELRCDPISGHTALYWYRQSLGQGLEFLIYFQGNSAPDKSGLPSDRFSAERTGGSVSTLTIQRTQQEDSAVYLCASSLVAGRETQYFGPGTRLLVL.